These 20 T cell receptor beta chains came from one sample sequenced in a study of cytomegalovirus exposure and HLA in healthy donors. PCR was performed using 60 Vbeta and 13 Jbeta primers. Method: immunoSEQ multiplex PCR; TCRdb's copy keeps in-frame clones and lacks some. The sample records about 150,000 clones, approximately 85% being singletons. Sample: PBMCs. Every receptor here comes from a man aged 45 to 65 in good health and CMV-seropositive.

The J gene is TRBJ1-5, the V gene TRBV5-1; 9 bases are shared with TRBD1. The CDR3 is 14 amino acids. Germline CDR1 and CDR2: SGHRS and YFSETQ. V was clipped by 4 bases and J by 4 bases; unmatched bases: 3. CDR3 in amino acids: CASSAGTGNQPQHF. In nucleotides, the CDR3 is TGCGCCAGCAGCGCTGGGACAGGGAATCAGCCCCAGCATTTT.

The chain employs TRBV5-4 and TRBJ1-6, with D uncertain. The CDR3 contains 14 residues. The germline V gene encodes CDR1 SGHNT and CDR2 YYREEE (reference sequence). V lost 0 bases and J lost 8, with 9 bases in between. CDR3 nucleotide sequence: TGTGCCAGCAGCTTGGCGGGTTTTGATTCACCCCTCCACTTT. Its translation: CASSLAGFDSPLHF.

This clone was detected only once. J is TRBJ2-3 and V is TRBV27, with 7 bases lining up with TRBD2. The CDR3 spans 13 residues. Germline CDR1 MNHEY, CDR2 SMNVEV (reference sequence). Trimming removed 6 bases from V and 0 bases from J; junction bases left unmatched: 0. The chain's CDR3 is CASRRGSTDTQYF. CDR3 DNA: TGTGCCAGCAGGCGGGGGAGCACAGATACGCAGTATTTT.

The chain couples TRBV5-1 to TRBJ2-7, with a weak D call TRBD1 (6 bases). The CDR3 spans 14 residues. V lost 4 bases and J 1 base, leaving 12 bases between the germline ends. Germline-derived CDR1 and CDR2 are SGHRS and YFSETQ. For the CDR3, the DNA is TGCGCCAGCAGCACAGGGTCATGGTCCTACGAGCAGTACTTC. It codes for CASSTGSWSYEQYF.

This clone was seen a single time. V is TRBV7-6 and J is TRBJ2-1; tentative D call: TRBD1 (6 bases). Trimming pared 3 bases from V and 4 bases from J, leaving 10 bases between. Germline V gene lookup returns CDR1 SGHVS and CDR2 FNYEAQ. CDR3 length equals 14 residues. The CDR3 loop is CASSLGTPYNEQFF. The CDR3 nucleotides are TGTGCCAGCAGCTTGGGGACACCGTACAATGAGCAGTTCTTC.

Regarding this clone: At one boundary the junction diverges from the germline segment, which might be a read error. V and J are TRBV7-9 and TRBJ1-5; no firm D call. The CDR3 length is 12 residues. The germline CDR1 and CDR2 sequences are SEHNR and FQNEAQ (reference sequence). The CDR3 is CSSSLSDQPQHF. As DNA, the CDR3 is TGTTCCAGCAGCTTATCGGATCAGCCCCAGCATTTT.

The chain carries TRBV18 and TRBJ1-1, with D perhaps TRBD1 (6 bases). The ends were cut back, 3 bases at V and 1 base at J, with 12 bases in the middle. The CDR3 is 15 residues long. Germline V CDR1 and CDR2: KGHSH, LQKENI. The CDR3 region has the DNA TGTGCCAGCTCACCCCGGACAGACCGGAACACTGAAGCTTTCTTT. Protein product: CASSPRTDRNTEAFF.

To note about this clone: The junction shows a germline mismatch at one end, possibly a read error. The sample holds other DNA sequences that translate to the same CDR3. The CDR3: CASSTYEQYF. CDR3 DNA sequence: TGTGCTAGCAGCACCTACGAGCAGTACTTC. The chain has TRBV28 and TRBJ2-7; D gene uncertain. CDR3 length: 10 amino acids. Germline CDR1 is MDHEN and CDR2 is SYDVKM.

This chain links TRBV19 with TRBJ1-1; 8 nucleotides line up with TRBD1. This CDR3 spans 17 amino acids. The germline CDR1 and CDR2 sequences are LNHDA and SQIVND (reference sequence). With 5 bases clipped from V and 0 bases from J, the junction kept 11 bases outside the gene matches. The CDR3 region has the DNA TGTGCCAGTAGTGGGGGGACAGGAAGATTCTTGAACACTGAAGCTTTCTTT. This codes for CASSGGTGRFLNTEAFF.

The rearrangement uses TRBV7-3 and TRBJ2-2; 7 nucleotides align to TRBD2. Germline V gene sequence: CDR1 SGHTA, CDR2 FQGTGA. Losses at the gene ends were 5 bases for V and 4 bases for J; bases not matched to a gene: 4. There are 14 residues in the CDR3. Written as DNA, the CDR3 is TGTGCCAGCAGCCCTGGGAGGGGCACCGGGGAGCTGTTTTTT. It specifies CASSPGRGTGELFF.

The table lists this clone with a count of one. The rearrangement links TRBV5-1 to TRBJ1-5, with D uncertain. The germline V gene has CDR1 SGHRS and CDR2 YFSETQ. The CDR3 runs 16 residues. The V gene lost 5 bases and the J gene lost 1 base, with 16 bases spanning the gap. CDR3 in DNA: TGCGCCAGCAGTCCTGACCCTTCGGGGAGCAATCAGCCCCAGCATTTT. The encoded protein is CASSPDPSGSNQPQHF.

The chain recombines TRBV5-1 with TRBJ2-7; 9 bases align to TRBD2. CDR1 and CDR2 (germline): SGHRS, YFSETQ. V shed 2 bases and J 3 bases; nucleotides not matched to a gene: 3. This CDR3 region has 14 residues. The CDR3 region has the DNA TGCGCCAGCAGCTTTTCTAGCGGGAACTACGAGCAGTACTTC. It specifies CASSFSSGNYEQYF.

J is TRBJ2-7 and V is TRBV6-1, with 13 bases identical to TRBD2. With 2 bases clipped from V and 0 bases from J, the junction kept 4 bases outside the gene matches. Germline CDR1 and CDR2: MNHNS and SASEGT. The CDR3 totals 17 residues. The DNA of the CDR3 is TGTGCCAGCAGTGAATGGGGACTAGCGGGGAGCTCCTACGAGCAGTACTTC. It yields the protein CASSEWGLAGSSYEQYF.

The CDR3 DNA is TGTGCCTGGATCCCCCTGGGGCAGGGTGACTATGGCTACACCTTC. Its protein product is CAWIPLGQGDYGYTF. The V gene is TRBV30, the J gene TRBJ1-2; TRBD1 might be the D (5 bases). V was pared by 4 bases and J by 3 bases, with 18 bases between. The CDR3 is 15 amino acids. Germline loops: CDR1 GTSNPN, CDR2 SVGIG (reference sequence).

The V and J genes are TRBV7-3 and TRBJ2-1; D might be TRBD1 (5 bases). V was pared by 3 bases and J by 3 bases, with 12 bases between. The V gene's germline CDR1 is SGHTA and CDR2 FQGTGA. CDR3 size: 15 residues. CDR3 bases: TGTGCCAGCAGCTTCAGGGCTGGCAGCTACAATGAGCAGTTCTTC. Protein product: CASSFRAGSYNEQFF.

The genes are TRBV30 and TRBJ2-3; D ambiguous. CDR1 and CDR2 from the germline V gene are GTSNPN and SVGIG (reference sequence). Between the trimmed V and J ends, which lost 1 base and 4 bases, there was a span of 9 bases. The CDR3 runs 13 residues. The CDR3 sequence: CAWSGGLPDTQYF. CDR3 coding DNA: TGTGCCTGGAGTGGAGGCCTCCCAGATACGCAGTATTTT.

V is TRBV5-1 and J is TRBJ2-7; 9 bases fit TRBD1. The CDR3 is 14 amino acids. The ends lost 4 bases at V and 5 bases at J; junction bases unmatched: 7. Germline V lookup: CDR1 SGHRS, CDR2 YFSETQ. This CDR3 reads CASSPGQGRDEQYF. Written as DNA, the CDR3 is TGCGCCAGCAGCCCGGGACAGGGACGCGACGAGCAGTACTTC.

This clone was detected a few times. The same CDR3 is also encoded by other DNA sequences in this sample. The rearrangement joins TRBV28 to TRBJ2-5; possible D gene TRBD1, 6 bases. The CDR3 contains 13 residues. Per germline, CDR1 MDHEN and CDR2 SYDVKM. The ends were cut back, 2 bases at V and 5 bases at J, with 9 bases in the middle. The CDR3 region has the DNA TGTGCCAGCAGTTTAGTGGGGGCCGAGACCCAGTACTTC. Amino acid sequence: CASSLVGAETQYF.

V usage is TRBV10-3 and J usage is TRBJ2-2; 7 nucleotides agree with TRBD2. Trimming took 3 bases from V and 0 from J; bases not matched to a gene: 4. This CDR3 comprises 16 residues. Germline CDR1 reads ENHRY; CDR2 reads SYGVKD. For the CDR3, the DNA is TGTGCCATCAGTGACTTTGGGACTACGAACACCGGGGAGCTGTTTTTT. This gives the protein CAISDFGTTNTGELFF.

This chain's CDR3 is CASSQTGTLTYEQYF. Here the CDR3 DNA reads TGTGCCAGCAGCCAGACAGGGACACTCACCTACGAGCAGTACTTC. The J gene is TRBJ2-7, the V gene TRBV28; 7 nucleotides align to TRBD1. V dropped 6 bases and J dropped 2; count of bases not matched to a gene: 10. Germline V CDR1 and CDR2: MDHEN, SYDVKM. This CDR3 region has 15 residues.